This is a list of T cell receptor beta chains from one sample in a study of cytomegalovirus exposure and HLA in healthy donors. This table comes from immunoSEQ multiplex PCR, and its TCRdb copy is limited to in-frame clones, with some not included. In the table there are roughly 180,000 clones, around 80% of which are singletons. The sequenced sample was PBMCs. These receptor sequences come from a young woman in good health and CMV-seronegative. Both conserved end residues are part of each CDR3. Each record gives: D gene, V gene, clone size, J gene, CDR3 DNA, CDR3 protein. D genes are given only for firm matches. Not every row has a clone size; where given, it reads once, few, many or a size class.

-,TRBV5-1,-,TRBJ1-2,TGCGCCAGCAGGCTGGCCGACGACACTAACTATGGCTACACCTTC,CASRLADDTNYGYTF
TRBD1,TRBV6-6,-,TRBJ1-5,TGTGCCAGCAGTTACCCGGGACAGCCCAATCAGCCCCAGCATTTT,CASSYPGQPNQPQHF
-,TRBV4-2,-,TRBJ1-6,TGTGCCAGCAGCCAAGCACCCCCGGGCTCCTATAATTCACCCCTCCACTTT,CASSQAPPGSYNSPLHF
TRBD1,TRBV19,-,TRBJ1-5,TGTGCCAGTAGTCCCGGGACAGGTCACAATCAGCCCCAGCATTTT,CASSPGTGHNQPQHF
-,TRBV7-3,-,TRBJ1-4,TGTGCCAGCAGCTTAAATGGGGGACTAAATGAAAAACTGTTTTTT,CASSLNGGLNEKLFF
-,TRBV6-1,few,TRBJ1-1,TGTGCCAGCAGTGAGGGCAGGAACACTGAAGCTTTCTTT,CASSEGRNTEAFF
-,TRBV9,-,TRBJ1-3,TGTGCCAGCAGCCCCCGCGGACAGTCTGCTGGAAACACCATATATTTT,CASSPRGQSAGNTIYF
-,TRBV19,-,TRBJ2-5,TGTGCCAGTAGTGACTATCAAGAGACCCAGTACTTC,CASSDYQETQYF
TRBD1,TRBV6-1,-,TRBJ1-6,TGTGCCAGCAGAGCGACAGGGGGCGGGTCACCCCTCCACTTT,CASRATGGGSPLHF
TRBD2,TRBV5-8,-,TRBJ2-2,TGTGCCAGCAGCTTGGGAACCCGGTGGGCTAGCGGAAACACCGGGGAGCTGTTTTTT,CASSLGTRWASGNTGELFF
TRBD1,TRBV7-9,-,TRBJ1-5,TGTGCCAGCAGCTTAGGACAGGGCTCCCAGCATTTT,CASSLGQGSQHF
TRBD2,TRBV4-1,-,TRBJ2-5,TGCGCCAGCAGCCAAGGGATGATAGCGGGGGGGCAAGAGACCCAGTACTTC,CASSQGMIAGGQETQYF
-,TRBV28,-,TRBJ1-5,TGTGCCAGCAGTTCCCGGACACGTAGCAATCAGCCCCAGCATTTT,CASSSRTRSNQPQHF
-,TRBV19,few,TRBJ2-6,TGTGCCAGTAGTATAGTGGCCTCTGGGGCCAACGTCCTGACTTTC,CASSIVASGANVLTF
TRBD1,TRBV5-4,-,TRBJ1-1,TGTGCCAGCAGCCCCAGGACAGGGTCGAACACTGAAGCTTTCTTT,CASSPRTGSNTEAFF
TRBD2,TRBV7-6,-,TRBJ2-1,TGTGCCAGCAGCTTCCTAGCGGCCGGCCGGGGTGAGCAGTTCTTC,CASSFLAAGRGEQFF
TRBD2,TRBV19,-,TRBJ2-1,TGTGCCAGTAGTATTGGGGGGGATCGTGCCTACAATGAGCAGTTCTTC,CASSIGGDRAYNEQFF
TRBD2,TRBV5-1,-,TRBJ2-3,TGCGCCAGCAGCGTGACTAGCGGGGGGGCCTTCGATACGCAGTATTTT,CASSVTSGGAFDTQYF
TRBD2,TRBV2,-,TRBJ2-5,TGTGCCAGCACCCCGGTCGCCCGGGGGGGGGCGGAGACCCAGTACTTC,CASTPVARGGAETQYF
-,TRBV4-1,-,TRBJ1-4,TGCGCCAGCAGCCAAGTGGCCCGCCAAGTTAATGAAAAACTGTTTTTT,CASSQVARQVNEKLFF
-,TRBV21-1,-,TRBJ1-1,TGTGCCAGCACCGCGGGGGGCACTGAAGCTTTCTTT,CASTAGGTEAFF
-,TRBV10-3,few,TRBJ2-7,TGTGCCATCAGTGGTCCGATAGCGGAGCAGTACTTC,CAISGPIAEQYF
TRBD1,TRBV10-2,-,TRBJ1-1,TGCGCCAGCAGTGATATCCGGGACAGCGAAGCTTTCTTT,CASSDIRDSEAFF
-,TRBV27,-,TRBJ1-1,TGTGCCAGCAGTATGCGGACAGTTACAGGGAACACTGAAGCTTTCTTT,CASSMRTVTGNTEAFF
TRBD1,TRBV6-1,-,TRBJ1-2,TGTGCCAGCAGTGAAGCAGGGACAGGGAACTATGGCTACACCTTC,CASSEAGTGNYGYTF
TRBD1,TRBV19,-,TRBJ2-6,TGTGCCAGTAGTATAAGGGGGCCCGGGGCCAACGTCCTGACTTTC,CASSIRGPGANVLTF
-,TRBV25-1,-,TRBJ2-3,TGTGCCAGCAGTGATCCGCGGGGATATGGCACAGATACGCAGTATTTT,CASSDPRGYGTDTQYF
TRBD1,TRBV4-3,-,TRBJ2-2,TGCGCCAGCAGCCAATATGCGAACCCGGGACAGGGTTGGGGGGAGCTGTTTTTT,CASSQYANPGQGWGELFF
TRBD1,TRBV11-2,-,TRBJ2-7,TGTGCCAGCAGCTTAGGCGCCCGGGACAGGGCATCCTACGAGCAGTACTTC,CASSLGARDRASYEQYF
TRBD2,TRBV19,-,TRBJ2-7,TGTGCCAGTAGTATTGATAGCGGGGGGAACTCCTACGAGCAGTACTTC,CASSIDSGGNSYEQYF
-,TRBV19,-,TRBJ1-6,TGTGCCAGTAGTGCACTACAGGGTCTCTCCTATAATTCACCCCTCCACTTT,CASSALQGLSYNSPLHF
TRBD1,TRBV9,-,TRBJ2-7,TGTGCCAGCAGCGTAAGGGCAGGGGGCGGGTACGAGCAGTACTTC,CASSVRAGGGYEQYF
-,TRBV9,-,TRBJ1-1,TGTGCCAGCAGCGTAGCGTGGTGGACTCTGGAGGTGAGAGTCACTGAAGCTTTCTTT,CASSVAWWTLEVRVTEAFF
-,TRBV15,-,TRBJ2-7,TGTGCCACCAGCGCCCGCGGGGACCTTTACGAGCAGTACTTC,CATSARGDLYEQYF
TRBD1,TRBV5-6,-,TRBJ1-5,TGTGCCAGCAGCCCCTCAGGGACAGTTCAGCCCCAGCATTTT,CASSPSGTVQPQHF
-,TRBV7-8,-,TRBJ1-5,TGTGCCAGCAGCTTAGTGGGCAGTAGCAATCAGCCCCAGCATTTT,CASSLVGSSNQPQHF
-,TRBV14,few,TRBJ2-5,TGTGCCAGCAGCCCCGGGGAGACCCAGTACTTC,CASSPGETQYF